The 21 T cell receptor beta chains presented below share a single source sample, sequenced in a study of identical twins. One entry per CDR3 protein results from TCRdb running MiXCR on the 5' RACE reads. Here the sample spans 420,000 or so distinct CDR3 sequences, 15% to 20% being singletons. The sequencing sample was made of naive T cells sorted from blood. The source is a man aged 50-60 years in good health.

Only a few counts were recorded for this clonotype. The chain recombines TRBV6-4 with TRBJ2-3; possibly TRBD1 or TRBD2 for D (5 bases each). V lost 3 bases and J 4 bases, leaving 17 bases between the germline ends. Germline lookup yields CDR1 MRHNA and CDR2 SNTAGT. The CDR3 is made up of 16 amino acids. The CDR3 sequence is CASSEGPVGAADTQYF. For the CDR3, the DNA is TGTGCCAGCAGTGAGGGACCGGTAGGGGCAGCAGATACGCAGTATTTT.

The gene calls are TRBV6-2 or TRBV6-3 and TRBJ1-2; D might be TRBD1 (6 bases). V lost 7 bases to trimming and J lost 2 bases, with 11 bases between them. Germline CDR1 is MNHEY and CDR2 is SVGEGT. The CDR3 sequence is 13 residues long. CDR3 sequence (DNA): TGTGCCAGCAACTTGGACAGAAACTATGGCTACACCTTC. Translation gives CASNLDRNYGYTF.

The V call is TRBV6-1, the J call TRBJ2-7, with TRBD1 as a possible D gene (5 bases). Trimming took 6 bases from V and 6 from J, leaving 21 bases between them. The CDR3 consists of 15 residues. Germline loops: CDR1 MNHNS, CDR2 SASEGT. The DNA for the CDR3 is TGTGCCAGCAGGCCCTTAGCAGGGTTGTCTCTCGAGCAGTACTTC. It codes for CASRPLAGLSLEQYF.

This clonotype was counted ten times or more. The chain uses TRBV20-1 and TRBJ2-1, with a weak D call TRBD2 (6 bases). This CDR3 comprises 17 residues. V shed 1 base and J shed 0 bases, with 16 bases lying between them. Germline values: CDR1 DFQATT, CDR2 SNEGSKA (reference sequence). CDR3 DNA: TGCAGTGCTAGAGCTGCCGGAGGGTTTAGCTCCTACAATGAGCAGTTCTTC. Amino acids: CSARAAGGFSSYNEQFF.

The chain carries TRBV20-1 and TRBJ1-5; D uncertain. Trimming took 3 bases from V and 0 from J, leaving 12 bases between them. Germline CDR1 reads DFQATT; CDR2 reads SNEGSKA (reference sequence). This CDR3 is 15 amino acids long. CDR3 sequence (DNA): TGCAGTGCTAGCAAGATGGGAATTAGCAATCAGCCCCAGCATTTT. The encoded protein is CSASKMGISNQPQHF.

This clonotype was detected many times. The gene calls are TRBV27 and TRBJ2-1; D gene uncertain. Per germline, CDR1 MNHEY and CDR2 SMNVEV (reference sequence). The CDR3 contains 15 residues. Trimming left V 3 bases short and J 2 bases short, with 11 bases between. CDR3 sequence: CASSLYASAYNEQFF. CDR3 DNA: TGTGCCAGCAGTTTGTACGCGTCAGCCTACAATGAGCAGTTCTTC.

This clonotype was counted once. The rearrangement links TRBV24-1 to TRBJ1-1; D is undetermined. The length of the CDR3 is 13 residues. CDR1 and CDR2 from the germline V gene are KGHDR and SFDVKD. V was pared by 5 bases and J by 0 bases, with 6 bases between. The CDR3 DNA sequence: TGTGCCACCAGTGGAGACCTGAACACTGAAGCTTTCTTT. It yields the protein CATSGDLNTEAFF.

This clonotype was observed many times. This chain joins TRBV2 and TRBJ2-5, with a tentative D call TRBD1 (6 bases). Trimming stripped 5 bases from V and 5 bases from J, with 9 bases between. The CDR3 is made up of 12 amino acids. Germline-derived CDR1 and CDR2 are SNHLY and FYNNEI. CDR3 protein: CASSTGFETQYF. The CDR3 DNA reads TGTGCCAGCAGTACAGGGTTTGAGACCCAGTACTTC.

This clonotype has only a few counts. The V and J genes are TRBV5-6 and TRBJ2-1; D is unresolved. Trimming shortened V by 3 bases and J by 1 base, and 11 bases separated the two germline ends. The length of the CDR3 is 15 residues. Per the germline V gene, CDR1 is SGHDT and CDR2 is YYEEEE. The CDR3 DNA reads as TGTGCCAGCAGCTCTCCCCGGAGATCCTACAATGAGCAGTTCTTC. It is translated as CASSSPRRSYNEQFF.

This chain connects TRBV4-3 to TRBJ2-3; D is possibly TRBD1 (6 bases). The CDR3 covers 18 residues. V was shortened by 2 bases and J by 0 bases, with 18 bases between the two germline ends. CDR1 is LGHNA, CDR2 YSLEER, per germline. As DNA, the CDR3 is TGCGCCAGCAGCCAACAGCGGACAGTCTTTACTAGCACAGATACGCAGTATTTT. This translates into CASSQQRTVFTSTDTQYF.

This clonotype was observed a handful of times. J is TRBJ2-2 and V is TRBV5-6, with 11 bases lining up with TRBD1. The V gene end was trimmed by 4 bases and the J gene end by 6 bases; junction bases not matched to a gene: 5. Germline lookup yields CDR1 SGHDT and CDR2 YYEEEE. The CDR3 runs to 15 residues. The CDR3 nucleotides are TGTGCCAGCAGCAGTCCGGGACAGGGGGCCGGGGAGCTGTTTTTT. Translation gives CASSSPGQGAGELFF.

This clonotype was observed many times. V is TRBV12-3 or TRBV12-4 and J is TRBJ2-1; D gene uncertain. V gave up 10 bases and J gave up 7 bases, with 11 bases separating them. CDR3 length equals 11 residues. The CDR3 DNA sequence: TGTGCCACTGCTTCGTTGAATGAGCAGTTCTTC. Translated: CATASLNEQFF.

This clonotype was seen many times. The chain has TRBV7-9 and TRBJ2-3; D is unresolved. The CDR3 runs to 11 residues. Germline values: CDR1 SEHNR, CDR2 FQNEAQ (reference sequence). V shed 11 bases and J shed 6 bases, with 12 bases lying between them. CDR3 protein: CAADSADTQYF. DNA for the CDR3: TGTGCCGCCGACTCGGCGGATACGCAGTATTTT.

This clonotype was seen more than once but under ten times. This CDR3 reads CSAPGGAQPQHF. The CDR3 region has the DNA TGCAGTGCTCCCGGCGGGGCACAGCCCCAGCATTTT. The chain is built from TRBV20-1 and TRBJ1-5; D is possibly TRBD1 (5 bases). CDR1 DFQATT and CDR2 SNEGSKA come from the germline V gene (reference sequence). The CDR3 loop spans 12 amino acids. V lost 5 bases and J 7 bases, leaving 12 bases between the germline ends.

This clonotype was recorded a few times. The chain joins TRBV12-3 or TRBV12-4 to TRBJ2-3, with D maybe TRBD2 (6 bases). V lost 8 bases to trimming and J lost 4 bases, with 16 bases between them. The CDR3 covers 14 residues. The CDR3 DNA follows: TGTGCCAGCGGGCGAGCGGGTCCCTCAGATACGCAGTATTTT. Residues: CASGRAGPSDTQYF.

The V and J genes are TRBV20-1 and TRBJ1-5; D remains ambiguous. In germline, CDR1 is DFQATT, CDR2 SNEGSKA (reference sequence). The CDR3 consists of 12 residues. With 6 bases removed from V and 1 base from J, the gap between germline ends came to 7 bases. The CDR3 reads CSASKSNQPQHF. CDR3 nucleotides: TGCAGTGCCAGCAAGAGCAATCAGCCCCAGCATTTT.

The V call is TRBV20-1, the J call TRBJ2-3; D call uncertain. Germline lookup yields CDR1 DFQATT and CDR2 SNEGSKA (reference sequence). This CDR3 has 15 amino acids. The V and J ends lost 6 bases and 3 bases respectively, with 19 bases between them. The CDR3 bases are TGCAGTGCCCCTCCCAAACCCCTGAGGACAGATACGCAGTATTTT. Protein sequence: CSAPPKPLRTDTQYF.

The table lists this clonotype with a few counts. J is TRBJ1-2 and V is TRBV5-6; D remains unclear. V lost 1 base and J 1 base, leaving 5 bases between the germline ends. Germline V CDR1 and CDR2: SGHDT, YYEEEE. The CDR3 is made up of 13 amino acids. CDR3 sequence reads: CASSLSDNYGYTF. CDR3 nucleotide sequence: TGTGCCAGCAGCTTGTCAGATAACTATGGCTACACCTTC.

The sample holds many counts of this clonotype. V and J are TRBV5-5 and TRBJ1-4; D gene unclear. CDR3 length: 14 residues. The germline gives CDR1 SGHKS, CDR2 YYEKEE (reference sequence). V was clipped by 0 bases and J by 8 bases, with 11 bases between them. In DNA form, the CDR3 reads TGTGCCAGCAGCTTGGGGATGATTCGGGAAAAACTGTTTTTT. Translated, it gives CASSLGMIREKLFF. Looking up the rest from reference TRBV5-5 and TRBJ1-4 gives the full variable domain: DAGVTQSPTHLIKTRGQQVTLRCSPISGHKSVSWYQQVLGQGPQFIFQYYEKEERGRGNFPDRFSARQFPNYSSELNVNALLLGDSALYLCASSLGMIREKLFFGSGTQLSVL.

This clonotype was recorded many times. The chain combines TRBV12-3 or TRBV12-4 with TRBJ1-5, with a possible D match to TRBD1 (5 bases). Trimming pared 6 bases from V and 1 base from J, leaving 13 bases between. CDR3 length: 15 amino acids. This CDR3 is CASSAVQGSNQPQHF. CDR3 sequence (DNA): TGTGCCAGCAGCGCCGTGCAGGGAAGCAATCAGCCCCAGCATTTT.

CDR3: CASSSRTLLAKNIQYF. CDR3 bases: TGTGCCAGCAGCAGCCGGACACTACTAGCCAAAAACATTCAGTACTTC. This chain links TRBV7-9 with TRBJ2-4, with D tentatively TRBD1 (5 bases). The CDR3 covers 16 residues. CDR1 SEHNR and CDR2 FQNEAQ come from the germline V gene (reference sequence). Trimming pared 5 bases from V and 0 bases from J, leaving 14 bases between.